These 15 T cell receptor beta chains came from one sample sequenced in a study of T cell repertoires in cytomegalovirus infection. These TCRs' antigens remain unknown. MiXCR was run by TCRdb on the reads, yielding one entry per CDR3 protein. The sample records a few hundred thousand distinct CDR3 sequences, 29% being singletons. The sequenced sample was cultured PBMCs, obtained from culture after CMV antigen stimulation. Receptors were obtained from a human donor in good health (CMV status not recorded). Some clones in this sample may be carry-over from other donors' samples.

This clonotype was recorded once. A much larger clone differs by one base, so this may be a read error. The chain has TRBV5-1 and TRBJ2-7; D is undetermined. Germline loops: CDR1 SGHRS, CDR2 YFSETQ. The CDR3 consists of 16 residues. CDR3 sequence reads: CASSLASAVSSYEQHF. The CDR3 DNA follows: TGCGCCAGCAGCTTGGCCAGTGCAGTAAGCTCCTACGAGCAGCACTTC. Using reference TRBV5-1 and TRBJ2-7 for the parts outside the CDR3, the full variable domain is KAGVTQTPRYLIKTRGQQVTLSCSPISGHRSVSWYQQTPGQGLQFLFEYFSETQRNKGNFPGRFSGRQFSNSRSEMNVSTLELGDSALYLCASSLASAVSSYEQHFGPGTRLTVT.

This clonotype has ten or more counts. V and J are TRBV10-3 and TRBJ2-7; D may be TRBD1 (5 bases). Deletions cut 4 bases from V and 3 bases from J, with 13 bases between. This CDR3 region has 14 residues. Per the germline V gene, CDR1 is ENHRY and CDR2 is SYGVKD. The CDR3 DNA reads TGTGCCATCAGTGTAGGGGTGGAAGGCTACGAGCAGTACTTC. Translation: CAISVGVEGYEQYF.

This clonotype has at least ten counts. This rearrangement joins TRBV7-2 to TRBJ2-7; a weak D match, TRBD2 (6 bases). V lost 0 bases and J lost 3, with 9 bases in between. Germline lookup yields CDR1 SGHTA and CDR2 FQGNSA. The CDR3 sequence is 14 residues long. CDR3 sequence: CASSLAGGDYEQYF. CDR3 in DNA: TGTGCCAGCAGCTTAGCCGGCGGGGACTACGAGCAGTACTTC.

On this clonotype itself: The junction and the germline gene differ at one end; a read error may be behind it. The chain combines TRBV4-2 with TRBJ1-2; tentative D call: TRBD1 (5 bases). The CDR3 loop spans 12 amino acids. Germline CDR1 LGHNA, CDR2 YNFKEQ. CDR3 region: CASSQDRGQGAF. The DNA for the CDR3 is TGTGCCAGCAGCCAAGATAGGGGCCAGGGCGCCTTC.

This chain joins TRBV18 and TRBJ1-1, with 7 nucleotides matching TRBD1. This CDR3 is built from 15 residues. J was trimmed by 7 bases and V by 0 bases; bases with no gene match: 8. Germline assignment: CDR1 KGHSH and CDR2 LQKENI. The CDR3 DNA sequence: TGTGCCAGCTCACCACCTGACAGGGTGCGGTATGAAGCTTTCTTT. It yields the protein CASSPPDRVRYEAFF.

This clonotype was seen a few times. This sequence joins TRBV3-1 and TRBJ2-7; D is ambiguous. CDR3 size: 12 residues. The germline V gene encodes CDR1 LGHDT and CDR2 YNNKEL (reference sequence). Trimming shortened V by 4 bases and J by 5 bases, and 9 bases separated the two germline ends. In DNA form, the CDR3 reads TGTGCCAGCAGCCCCGACTTTGACGAGCAGTACTTC. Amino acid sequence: CASSPDFDEQYF.

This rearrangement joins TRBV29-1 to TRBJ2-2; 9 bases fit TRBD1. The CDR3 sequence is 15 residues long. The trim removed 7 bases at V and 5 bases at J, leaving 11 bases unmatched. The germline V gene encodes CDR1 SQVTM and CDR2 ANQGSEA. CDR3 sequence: CSATTGGILTGELFF. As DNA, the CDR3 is TGCAGCGCCACGACAGGGGGAATTCTTACCGGGGAGCTGTTTTTT.

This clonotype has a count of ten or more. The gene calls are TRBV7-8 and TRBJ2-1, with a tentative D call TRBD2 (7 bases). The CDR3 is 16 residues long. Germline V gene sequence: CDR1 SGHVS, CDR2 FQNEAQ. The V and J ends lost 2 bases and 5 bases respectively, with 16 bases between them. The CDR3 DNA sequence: TGTGCCAGCAGCTTAAGGGCGGGGGCGACGAACAATGAGCAGTTCTTC. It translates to CASSLRAGATNNEQFF.

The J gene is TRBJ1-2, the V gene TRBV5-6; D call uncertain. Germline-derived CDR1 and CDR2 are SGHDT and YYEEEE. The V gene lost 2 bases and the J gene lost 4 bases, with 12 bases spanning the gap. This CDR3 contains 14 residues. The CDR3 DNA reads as TGTGCCAGCAGCTTAATCTCCGAATTCTATGGCTACACCTTC. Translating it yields CASSLISEFYGYTF.

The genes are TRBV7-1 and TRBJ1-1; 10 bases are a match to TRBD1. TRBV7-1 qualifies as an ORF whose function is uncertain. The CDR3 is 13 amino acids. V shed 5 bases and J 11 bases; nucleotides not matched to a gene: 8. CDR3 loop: CASSLGTGAQAFF. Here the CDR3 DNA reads TGTGCCAGCAGCCTGGGGACAGGGGCTCAGGCTTTCTTT.

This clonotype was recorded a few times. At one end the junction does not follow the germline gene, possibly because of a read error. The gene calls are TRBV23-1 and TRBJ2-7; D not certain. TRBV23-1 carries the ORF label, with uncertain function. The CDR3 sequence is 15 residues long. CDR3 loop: CASILDPHLRLGLHF. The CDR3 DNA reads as TGCGCCAGCATTTTAGACCCGCACCTGAGATTGGGGTTGCACTTC.

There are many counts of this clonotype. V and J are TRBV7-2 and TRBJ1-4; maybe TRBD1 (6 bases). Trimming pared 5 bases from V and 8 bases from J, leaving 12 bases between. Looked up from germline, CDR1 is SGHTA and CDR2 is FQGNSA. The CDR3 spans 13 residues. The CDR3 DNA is TGTGCCAGCAGCCAGGGGTTTAACGAAAAACTGTTTTTT. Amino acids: CASSQGFNEKLFF. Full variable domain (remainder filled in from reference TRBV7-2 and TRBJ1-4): GAGVSQSPSNKVTEKGKDVELRCDPISGHTALYWYRQSLGQGLEFLIYFQGNSAPDKSGLPSDRFSAERTGGSVSTLTIQRTQQEDSAVYLCASSQGFNEKLFFGSGTQLSVL.

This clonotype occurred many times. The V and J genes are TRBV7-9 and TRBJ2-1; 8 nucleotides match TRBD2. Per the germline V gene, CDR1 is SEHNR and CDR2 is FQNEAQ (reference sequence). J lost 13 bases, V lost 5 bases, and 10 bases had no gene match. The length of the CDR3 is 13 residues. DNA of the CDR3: TGTGCCAGCAGCCCTACTAGCGGCCCACTCCAGTTCTTC. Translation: CASSPTSGPLQFF.

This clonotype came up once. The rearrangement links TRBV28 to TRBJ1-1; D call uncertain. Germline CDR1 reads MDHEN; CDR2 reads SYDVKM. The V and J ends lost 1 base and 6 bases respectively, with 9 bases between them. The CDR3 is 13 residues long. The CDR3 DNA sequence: TGTGCCAGCAGTTTATTCGGGCGGGCTGAAGCTTTCTTT. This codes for CASSLFGRAEAFF.

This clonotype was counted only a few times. The CDR3 here is CATYAPEAFF. DNA of the CDR3: TGCGCCACCTATGCTCCTGAAGCTTTCTTT. The V gene is TRBV5-1, the J gene TRBJ1-1; D gene unclear. V lost 9 bases to trimming and J lost 6 bases, with 9 bases between them. The CDR3 length is 10 residues. Germline CDR1 and CDR2: SGHRS and YFSETQ.